This TCR beta chain appears in the sequencing data of a study of blood T cell repertoires in COVID-19. A remark on this clone: An end of the junction does not agree with germline; a read error may underlie this.

CDR3 size: 16 residues. Germline CDR1 is SSHAT and CDR2 is FNYEAQ (reference sequence). Here immunoSEQ multiplex PCR was the method, and the copy in TCRdb shows in-frame clones only, minus some. The sample has just over 300,000 clones, about 91% seen once. The sequence was obtained from a woman in her 40s who had recovered from COVID-19. The V gene is TRBV7-7, the J gene TRBJ2-7, with 11 nucleotides matching TRBD1. Sequenced sample: PBMCs or T cells enriched from blood (not recorded which). The CDR3 sequence is CASSPDSGTGGHEQYF. The CDR3 coding sequence is TGTGCTAGCAGCCCCGACTCGGGGACAGGGGGACACGAGCAGTACTTC.